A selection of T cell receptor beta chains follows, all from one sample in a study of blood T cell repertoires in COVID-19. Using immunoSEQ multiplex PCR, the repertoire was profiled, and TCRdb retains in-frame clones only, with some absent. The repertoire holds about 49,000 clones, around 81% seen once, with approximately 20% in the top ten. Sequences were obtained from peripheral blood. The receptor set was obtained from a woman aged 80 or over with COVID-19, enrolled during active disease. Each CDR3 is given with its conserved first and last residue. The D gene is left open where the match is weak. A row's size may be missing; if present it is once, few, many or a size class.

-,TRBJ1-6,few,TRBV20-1,TGCAGTGCAGACAGGCCACCCCTCCACTTT,CSADRPPLHF
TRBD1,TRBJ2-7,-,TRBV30,TGTGCCTGGGGGACAGGGACCCTCTACGAGCAGTACTTC,CAWGTGTLYEQYF
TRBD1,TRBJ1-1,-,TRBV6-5,TGTGCCAGCATGGGACAACAGGGGACTGAAGCTTTCTTT,CASMGQQGTEAFF
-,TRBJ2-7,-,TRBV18,TGTGCCAGCTCACCCGGACTCCGGACGGGAACCTACGAGCAGTACTTC,CASSPGLRTGTYEQYF
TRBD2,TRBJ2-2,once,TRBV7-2,TGTGCCAGCCCGCGACTAGCGGGAGATCCGAACACCGGGGAGCTGTTTTTT,CASPRLAGDPNTGELFF
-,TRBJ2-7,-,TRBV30,TGTGCCTGGAGTAATTTAGGAACAGGGAACGAGCAGTACTTC,CAWSNLGTGNEQYF
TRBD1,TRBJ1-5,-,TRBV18,TGTGCCAGCTCGGACAGGCGGGCTCAGCCCCAGCATTTT,CASSDRRAQPQHF
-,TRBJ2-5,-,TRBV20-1,TGCAGTGCTAGTGATGGCGGGGAGACCCAGTACTTC,CSASDGGETQYF
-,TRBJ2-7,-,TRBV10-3,TGTGCCACGAGGGGGATCACAGGGATCTACGAGCAGTACTTC,CATRGITGIYEQYF
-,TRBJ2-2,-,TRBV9,TGTGCCAGCAGCCTAATAGACAGCCTCACCGGGGAGCTGTTTTTT,CASSLIDSLTGELFF
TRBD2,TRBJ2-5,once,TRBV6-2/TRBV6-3,TGTGCCAGCAGTTACTCCCTAGCGGCCGACCAAGAGACCCAGTACTTC,CASSYSLAADQETQYF
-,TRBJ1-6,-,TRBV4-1,TGCGCCAGCAGCCAAGACAAGGGGACACCAAATTCACCCCTCCACTTT,CASSQDKGTPNSPLHF
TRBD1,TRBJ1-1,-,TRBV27,TGTGCCAGCAGCTCTGGGGGACAGTACCTGGGACAGGGAGACACTGAAGCTTTCTTT,CASSSGGQYLGQGDTEAFF
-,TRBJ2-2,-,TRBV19,TGTGCCAGTAGCGGGGGGCGATCTTGGACCGGGGAGCTGTTTTTT,CASSGGRSWTGELFF
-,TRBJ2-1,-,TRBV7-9,TGTGCCAGCAGCTCCCTCTCGTTAATCTACAATGAGCAGTTCTTC,CASSSLSLIYNEQFF
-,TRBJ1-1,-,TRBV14,TGTGCCAGCAGCCAGGCGACAGGTTGGGCTTTCTTT,CASSQATGWAFF
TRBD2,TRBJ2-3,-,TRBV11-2,TGTGCCAGCAGCACGGGACTAGCGGGAGCTTTGGGTACAGATACGCAGTATTTT,CASSTGLAGALGTDTQYF
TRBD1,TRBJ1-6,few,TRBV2,TGTGCCAGCAGTGAAAGGCAGGGGGCGAGGAATTCACCCCTCCACTTT,CASSERQGARNSPLHF
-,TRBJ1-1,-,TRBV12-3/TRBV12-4,TGTGCCAGCAGTCTCCGGGTCTCCTCGACAGCTTTCTTT,CASSLRVSSTAFF
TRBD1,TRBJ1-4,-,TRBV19,TGTGCCAGTAGTATCCGGGACAGGGGGCTATCTAATGAAAAACTGTTTTTT,CASSIRDRGLSNEKLFF
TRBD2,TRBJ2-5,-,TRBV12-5,TGTGCTAGTGGGGCCTCGGGGGGCCAAGAGACCCAGTACTTC,CASGASGGQETQYF
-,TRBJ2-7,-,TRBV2,TGTGCCAGTGTCATCGAGATAGCCTACGAGCAGTACTTC,CASVIEIAYEQYF
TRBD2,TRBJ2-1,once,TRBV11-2,TGTGCCAGCAGACCAGGGGGGACTAGCGTTGGTGAGCAGTTCTTC,CASRPGGTSVGEQFF
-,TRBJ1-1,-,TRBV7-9,TGTGCCAGCAGCTTTGTCGCAGGGCTCGGGACTGAAGCTTTCTTT,CASSFVAGLGTEAFF
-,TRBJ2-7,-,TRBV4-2,TGTGCCAGCAGCCAAGGAGGAGGGGAATCCTACGAGCAGTACTTC,CASSQGGGESYEQYF
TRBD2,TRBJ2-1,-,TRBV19,TGTGCCAGCAAAACTAGCGGGAGTACCTACAATGAGCAGTTCTTC,CASKTSGSTYNEQFF
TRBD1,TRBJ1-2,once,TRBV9,TGTGCCAGCAGCTGGGGACAGGGGGCGAAAGCTAACTATGGCTACACCTTC,CASSWGQGAKANYGYTF
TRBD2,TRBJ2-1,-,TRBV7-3,TGTGCCAGCAGCTCCGTAGCGGGAGGGCCGAGTGAGCAGTTCTTC,CASSSVAGGPSEQFF
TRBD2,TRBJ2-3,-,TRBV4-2,TGTGCCAGCAGCCAAGTCTACAATCTAGGCGGGAGAGGAGATACGCAGTATTTT,CASSQVYNLGGRGDTQYF
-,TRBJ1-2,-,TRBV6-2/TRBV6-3,TGTGCCAGCAGCCCTATGCAGGGTAGAGGCTACACCTTC,CASSPMQGRGYTF
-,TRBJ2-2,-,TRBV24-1,TGTGCCACCAGTGATTCTACCGGGGAGCTGTTTTTT,CATSDSTGELFF
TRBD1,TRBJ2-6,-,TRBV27,TGTGCCAGCAGTCTAAGGGACAGACCCACTGGGGCCAACGTCCTGACTTTC,CASSLRDRPTGANVLTF
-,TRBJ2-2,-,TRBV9,TGTGCCAGCAGCGTAGCCAGTCCCGGGGAGCTGTTTTTT,CASSVASPGELFF
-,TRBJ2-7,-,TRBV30,TGTGCCTGGAGTGTCTCAGACGGGTTATCCGAGCAGTACTTC,CAWSVSDGLSEQYF
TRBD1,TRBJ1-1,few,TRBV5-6,TGTGCCAGCAGCTTGGCAGGGGGCAACACTGAAGCTTTCTTT,CASSLAGGNTEAFF
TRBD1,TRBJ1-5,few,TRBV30,TGTGCCTGGAACAGGGGTGGCAATCAGCCCCAGCATTTT,CAWNRGGNQPQHF
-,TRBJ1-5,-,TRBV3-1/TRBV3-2,TGTGCCAGCAGCCAAGGCCCGGGTCAGCCCCAGCATTTT,CASSQGPGQPQHF
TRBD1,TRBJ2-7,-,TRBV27,TGTGCCAGCAGCCGAGGTGGGACAGGGATCTACGAGCAGTACTTC,CASSRGGTGIYEQYF
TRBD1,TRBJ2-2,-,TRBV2,TGTGCGGGGTCCCGACAGGGTGGGGACACCGGGGAGCTGTTTTTT,CAGSRQGGDTGELFF
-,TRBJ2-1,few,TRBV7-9,TGTGCTGGATCGGGGAGCTCCTACAATGAGCAGTTCTTC,CAGSGSSYNEQFF
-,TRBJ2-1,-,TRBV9,TGTGCCAGCAGCGGTGGGGCTAGCTCCTACAATGAGCAGTTCTTC,CASSGGASSYNEQFF
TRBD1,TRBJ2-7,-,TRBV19,TGTGCCAGTAGTATGCCAGGGGGTAGCTCCTACGAGCAGTACTTC,CASSMPGGSSYEQYF
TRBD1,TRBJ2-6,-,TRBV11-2,TGTGCCAGCAGCTTAAGGGTTAGGGACAGCTCTGGGGCCAACGTCCTGACTTTC,CASSLRVRDSSGANVLTF
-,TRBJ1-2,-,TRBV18,TGTGCCAGCTCACCTGTAATCCAGGGGACCCACTATGGCTACACCTTC,CASSPVIQGTHYGYTF
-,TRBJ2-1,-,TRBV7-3,TGTGCCAGCAGCCGAACAGGGAACGGACAGACGGGGTATGAGCAGTTCTTC,CASSRTGNGQTGYEQFF